The clone carrying this T cell receptor beta chain appeared a few times. The antigen remains unidentified. Unique molecular identifiers tagged the TCR beta cDNA libraries. TCRdb itself ran the PCR reads through MiXCR, one entry per CDR3 protein. The sample holds hundreds of thousands of distinct CDR3 sequences, approximately 53% seen once. With V trimmed by 8 bases and J by 1 base, 4 bases remained unmatched. The CDR3 extends over 14 amino acids. Germline CDR1 reads MNHEY; CDR2 reads SVGAGI. This sample was included in a study of post-analysis software for immune sequencing data. Study-wide results and caveats: Normalized Chao1 diversity was significantly reduced in patients versus controls. A few TRBV segments were significantly more frequent in patients than in controls. TRBV5-6, TRBV5-1 and TRBV20-1 were among these segments.

V usage is TRBV6-5 and J usage is TRBJ1-4, with 7 bases identical to TRBD1. Sequencing was done on a sample of blood. This receptor was identified in a girl aged 10 to 17 with multiple sclerosis. The CDR3 DNA reads as TGTGCCAGCGCCTACAGGGGAACTAATGAAAAACTGTTTTTT. It translates to CASAYRGTNEKLFF.